Sequencing of this T cell receptor beta chain was carried out in a study of glioma-infiltrating T cells after dendritic cell vaccination. Noted time point: after dendritic cell vaccination, including at tumor progression/relapse. This table comes from immunoSEQ multiplex PCR, and its TCRdb copy is limited to in-frame clones, with some not included. The sample yields tens of thousands of clones, about 79% seen once. Germline-derived CDR1 and CDR2 are GTSNPN and SVGIG (reference sequence). V dropped 2 bases and J dropped 2 bases, with 8 bases sitting between them. The CDR3 has 13 residues. The sequence came from a human donor with glioblastoma. The sample here was blood, taken after dendritic cell vaccination. The chain links TRBV30 to TRBJ2-3; D might be TRBD2 (5 bases). CDR3 coding DNA: TGTGCCTGGAGTCGGGGTTCCACAGATACGCAGTATTTT. This gives the protein CAWSRGSTDTQYF.